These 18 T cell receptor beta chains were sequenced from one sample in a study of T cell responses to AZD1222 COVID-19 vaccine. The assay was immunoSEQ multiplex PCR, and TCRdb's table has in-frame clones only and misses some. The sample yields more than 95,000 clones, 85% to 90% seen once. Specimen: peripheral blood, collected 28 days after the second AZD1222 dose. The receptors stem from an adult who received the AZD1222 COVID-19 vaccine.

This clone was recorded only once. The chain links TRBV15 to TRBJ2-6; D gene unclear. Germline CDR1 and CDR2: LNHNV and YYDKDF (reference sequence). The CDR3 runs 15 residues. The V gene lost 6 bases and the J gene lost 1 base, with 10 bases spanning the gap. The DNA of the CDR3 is TGTGCCACCAGTGAGTTTGGGTCTGGGGCCAACGTCCTGACTTTC. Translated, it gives CATSEFGSGANVLTF.

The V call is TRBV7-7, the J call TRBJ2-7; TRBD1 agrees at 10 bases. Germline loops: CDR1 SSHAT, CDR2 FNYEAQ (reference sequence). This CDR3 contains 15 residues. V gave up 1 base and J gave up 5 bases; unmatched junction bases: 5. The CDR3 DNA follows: TGTGCCAGCAGCTTAGGGGGGACAGGGGTACACGAGCAGTACTTC. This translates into CASSLGGTGVHEQYF.

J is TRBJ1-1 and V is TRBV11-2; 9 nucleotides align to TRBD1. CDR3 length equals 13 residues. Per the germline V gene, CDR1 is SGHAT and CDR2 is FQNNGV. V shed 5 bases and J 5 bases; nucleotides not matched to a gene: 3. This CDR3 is CASSLDRGTEAFF. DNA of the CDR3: TGTGCCAGCAGCCTGGACAGGGGAACTGAAGCTTTCTTT.

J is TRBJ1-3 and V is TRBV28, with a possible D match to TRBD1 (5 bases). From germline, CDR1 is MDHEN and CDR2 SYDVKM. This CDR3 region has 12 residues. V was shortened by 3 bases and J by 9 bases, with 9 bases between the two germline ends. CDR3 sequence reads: CASSFSGGTIYF. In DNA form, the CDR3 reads TGTGCCAGCAGTTTCTCCGGGGGCACCATATATTTT. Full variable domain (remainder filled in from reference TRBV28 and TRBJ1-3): DVKVTQSSRYLVKRTGEKVFLECVQDMDHENMFWYRQDPGLGLRLIYFSYDVKMKEKGDIPEGYSVSREKKERFSLILESASTNQTSMYLCASSFSGGTIYFGEGSWLTVV.

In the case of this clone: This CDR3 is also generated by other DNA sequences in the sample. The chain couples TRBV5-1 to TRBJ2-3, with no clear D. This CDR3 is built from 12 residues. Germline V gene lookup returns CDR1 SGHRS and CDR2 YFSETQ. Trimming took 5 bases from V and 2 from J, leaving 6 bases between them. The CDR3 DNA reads TGCGCCAGCAGTTTGTCCACAGATACGCAGTATTTT. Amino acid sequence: CASSLSTDTQYF.

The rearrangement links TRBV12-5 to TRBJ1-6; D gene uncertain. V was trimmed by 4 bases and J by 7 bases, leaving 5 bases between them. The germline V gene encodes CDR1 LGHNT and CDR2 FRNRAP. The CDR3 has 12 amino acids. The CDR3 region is CASGSRNSPLHF. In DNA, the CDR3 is TGTGCTAGTGGTTCGAGAAATTCACCCCTCCACTTT.

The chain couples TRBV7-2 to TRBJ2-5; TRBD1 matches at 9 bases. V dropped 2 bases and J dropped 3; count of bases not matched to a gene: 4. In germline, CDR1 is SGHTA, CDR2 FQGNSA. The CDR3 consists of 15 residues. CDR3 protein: CASSLIGTGKETQYF. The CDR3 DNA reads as TGTGCCAGCAGCTTAATTGGGACAGGGAAAGAGACCCAGTACTTC.

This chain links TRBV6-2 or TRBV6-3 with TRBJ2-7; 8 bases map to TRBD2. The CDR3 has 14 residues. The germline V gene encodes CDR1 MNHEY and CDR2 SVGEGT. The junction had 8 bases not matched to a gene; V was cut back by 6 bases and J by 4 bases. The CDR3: CASSQAGVGYEQYF. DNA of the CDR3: TGTGCCAGCAGCCAAGCGGGAGTCGGGTACGAGCAGTACTTC.

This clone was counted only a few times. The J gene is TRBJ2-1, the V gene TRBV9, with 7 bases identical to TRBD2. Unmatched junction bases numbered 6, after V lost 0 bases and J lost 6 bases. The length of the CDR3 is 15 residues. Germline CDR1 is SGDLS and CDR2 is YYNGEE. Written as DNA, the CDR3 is TGTGCCAGCAGCGTAGAGGGACTAAGCACCAATGAGCAGTTCTTC. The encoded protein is CASSVEGLSTNEQFF.

The CDR3 sequence: CSVLLGTGSGYTF. The CDR3 DNA sequence: TGCAGCGTCCTGCTGGGGACAGGTAGCGGCTACACCTTC. V gene TRBV29-1 combines with J gene TRBJ1-2; 8 bases fit TRBD1. The CDR3 totals 13 residues. Trimming removed 6 bases from V and 8 bases from J; junction bases left unmatched: 11. The germline CDR1 and CDR2 sequences are SQVTM and ANQGSEA.

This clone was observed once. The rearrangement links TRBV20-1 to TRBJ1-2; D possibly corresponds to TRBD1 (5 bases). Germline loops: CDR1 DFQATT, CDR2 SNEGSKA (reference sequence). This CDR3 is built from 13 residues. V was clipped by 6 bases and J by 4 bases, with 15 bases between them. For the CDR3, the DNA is TGCAGTGCCAGTACAGGCGGTTCCTATGGCTACACCTTC. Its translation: CSASTGGSYGYTF.

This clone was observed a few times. CDR3 protein: CAISERGAQETQYF. For the CDR3, the DNA is TGTGCCATCAGTGAGCGGGGGGCCCAAGAGACCCAGTACTTC. The chain uses TRBV10-3 and TRBJ2-5, with D perhaps TRBD2 (7 bases). In germline, CDR1 is ENHRY, CDR2 SYGVKD. CDR3 length: 14 residues. V lost 2 bases and J 1 base, leaving 8 bases between the germline ends.

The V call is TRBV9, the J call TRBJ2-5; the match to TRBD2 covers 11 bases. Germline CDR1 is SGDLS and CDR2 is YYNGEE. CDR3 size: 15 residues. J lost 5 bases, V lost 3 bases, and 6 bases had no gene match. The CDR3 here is CASSATSGGGETQYF. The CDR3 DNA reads TGTGCCAGCAGCGCTACTAGCGGGGGTGGGGAGACCCAGTACTTC.

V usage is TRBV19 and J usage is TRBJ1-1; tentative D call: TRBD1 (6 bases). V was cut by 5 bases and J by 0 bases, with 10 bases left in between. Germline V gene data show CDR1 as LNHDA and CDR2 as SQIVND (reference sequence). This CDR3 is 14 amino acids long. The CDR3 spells CASSSGHMNTEAFF. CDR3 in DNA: TGTGCCAGTAGTTCGGGACATATGAACACTGAAGCTTTCTTT.

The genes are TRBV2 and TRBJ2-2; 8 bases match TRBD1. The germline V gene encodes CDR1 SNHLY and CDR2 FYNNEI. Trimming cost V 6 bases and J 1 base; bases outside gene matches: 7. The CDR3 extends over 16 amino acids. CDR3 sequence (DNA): TGTGCCAGCAGAGCTCCCGGGACAGGGAACACCGGGGAGCTGTTTTTT. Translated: CASRAPGTGNTGELFF.

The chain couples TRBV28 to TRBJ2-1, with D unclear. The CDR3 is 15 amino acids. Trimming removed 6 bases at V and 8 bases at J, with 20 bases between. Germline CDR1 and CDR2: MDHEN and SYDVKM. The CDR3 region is CASSDGQLESHEQFF. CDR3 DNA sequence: TGTGCCAGCAGCGACGGCCAGCTCGAATCCCATGAGCAGTTCTTC. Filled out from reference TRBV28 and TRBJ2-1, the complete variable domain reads DVKVTQSSRYLVKRTGEKVFLECVQDMDHENMFWYRQDPGLGLRLIYFSYDVKMKEKGDIPEGYSVSREKKERFSLILESASTNQTSMYLCASSDGQLESHEQFFGPGTRLTVL.

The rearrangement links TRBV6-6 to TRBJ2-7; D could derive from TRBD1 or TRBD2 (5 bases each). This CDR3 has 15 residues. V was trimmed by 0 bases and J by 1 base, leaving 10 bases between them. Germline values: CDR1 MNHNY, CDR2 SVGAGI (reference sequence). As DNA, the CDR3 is TGTGCCAGCAGTTACTCGGGACGGGGATCCTACGAGCAGTACTTC. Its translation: CASSYSGRGSYEQYF.

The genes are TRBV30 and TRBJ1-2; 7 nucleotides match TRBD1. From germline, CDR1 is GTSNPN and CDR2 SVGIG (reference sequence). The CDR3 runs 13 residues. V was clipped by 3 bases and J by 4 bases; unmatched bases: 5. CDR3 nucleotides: TGTGCCTGGAGGTCCGACAGGGTCTATGGCTACACCTTC. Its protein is CAWRSDRVYGYTF.